These T cell receptor beta chains were read from a single sample in a study of technical replicates of blood from a handful of donors. Sequenced by immunoSEQ multiplex PCR; TCRdb stores in-frame clones only, minus some. The sample lists over 50,000 clones; about 94% were seen once. Sequencing input: PBMCs. The source of these receptors is a human donor in good health. Some clones in this sample may be carry-over from other donors' samples. The CDR3 runs from the conserved cysteine through the conserved F or W. D genes are given only for firm matches. Clone size is shown for a subset of rows, as once, few, many or a class of expanded clone.

d_gene: TRBD2
j_gene: TRBJ2-7
v_gene: TRBV7-2
abundance: -
CDR3nt: TGTGCCAGCAGCTTAGTGGCTAGCGGGAACGAGCAGTACTTC
CDR3aa: CASSLVASGNEQYF

d_gene: TRBD1
j_gene: TRBJ2-3
v_gene: TRBV6-5
abundance: once
CDR3nt: TGTGCCAGCAGAAGCTACAGGGGTAGCACAGATACGCAGTATTTT
CDR3aa: CASRSYRGSTDTQYF

d_gene: TRBD1
j_gene: TRBJ1-1
v_gene: TRBV19
abundance: -
CDR3nt: TGTGCCAGTAGTATAGGACAGGGACTGAACACTGAAGCTTTCTTT
CDR3aa: CASSIGQGLNTEAFF

d_gene: TRBD1
j_gene: TRBJ2-7
v_gene: TRBV27
abundance: -
CDR3nt: TGTGCCAGCAGGACAGGGAGAACCTACGAGCAGTACTTC
CDR3aa: CASRTGRTYEQYF

d_gene: TRBD2
j_gene: TRBJ2-7
v_gene: TRBV10-3
abundance: -
CDR3nt: TGTGCCATCAATAGCAGGTGGGAGGGCGAGCAGTACTTC
CDR3aa: CAINSRWEGEQYF

d_gene: -
j_gene: TRBJ2-3
v_gene: TRBV15
abundance: -
CDR3nt: TGTGCCACCAGCAGAGTGACGGGAGCGGATACGCAGTATTTT
CDR3aa: CATSRVTGADTQYF

d_gene: TRBD2
j_gene: TRBJ2-1
v_gene: TRBV6-5
abundance: -
CDR3nt: TGTGCCAGCAGTTACACAATACCTAGCGGAGATGAGCAGTTCTTC
CDR3aa: CASSYTIPSGDEQFF

d_gene: -
j_gene: TRBJ1-4
v_gene: TRBV2
abundance: -
CDR3nt: TGTGCCAGCAGTCGGTTGGCAGAGTCTAGGGAAAAACTGTTTTTT
CDR3aa: CASSRLAESREKLFF

d_gene: -
j_gene: TRBJ1-6
v_gene: TRBV5-1
abundance: -
CDR3nt: TGCGCCAGCAGCCCGGACAGCTATAATTCACCCCTCCACTTT
CDR3aa: CASSPDSYNSPLHF

d_gene: TRBD1
j_gene: TRBJ2-1
v_gene: TRBV29-1
abundance: -
CDR3nt: TGCAGCGTCCCGCTAATCGACAGGGGTCTAGGCTATGAGCAGTTCTTC
CDR3aa: CSVPLIDRGLGYEQFF

d_gene: -
j_gene: TRBJ2-2
v_gene: TRBV10-2
abundance: -
CDR3nt: TGCGCCAGCAGTGAGGCGGGGCAGGGCGGGGAGCTGTTTTTT
CDR3aa: CASSEAGQGGELFF

d_gene: TRBD1
j_gene: TRBJ1-1
v_gene: TRBV4-1
abundance: -
CDR3nt: TGCGCCAGCAGCAAATGGACAGGGATGAACACTGAAGCTTTCTTT
CDR3aa: CASSKWTGMNTEAFF

d_gene: -
j_gene: TRBJ1-2
v_gene: TRBV5-6
abundance: -
CDR3nt: TGTGCCAGCAGCTTGAATAGTAACTATGGCTACACCTTC
CDR3aa: CASSLNSNYGYTF

d_gene: TRBD2
j_gene: TRBJ2-1
v_gene: TRBV15
abundance: -
CDR3nt: TGTGCCACCAGTTGGTCAGCGGGAGTAAATGAGCAGTTCTTC
CDR3aa: CATSWSAGVNEQFF

d_gene: -
j_gene: TRBJ1-4
v_gene: TRBV29-1
abundance: -
CDR3nt: TGCAGCGCTACAGGAACCGAGGAACTGTTTTTT
CDR3aa: CSATGTEELFF

d_gene: -
j_gene: TRBJ1-2
v_gene: TRBV5-1
abundance: -
CDR3nt: TGCGCCAGCAGCCCCGGGTCCGTGTGGGGCTACACCTTC
CDR3aa: CASSPGSVWGYTF

d_gene: -
j_gene: TRBJ2-1
v_gene: TRBV7-8
abundance: -
CDR3nt: TGTGCCAGCAGCTATGAGGGCCGCTCCTACAATGAGCAGTTCTTC
CDR3aa: CASSYEGRSYNEQFF

d_gene: -
j_gene: TRBJ1-2
v_gene: TRBV30
abundance: -
CDR3nt: TGTGCCTGGGATAGGGGAATCTATGGCTACACCTTC
CDR3aa: CAWDRGIYGYTF

d_gene: -
j_gene: TRBJ1-1
v_gene: TRBV6-1
abundance: -
CDR3nt: TGTGCCAGCAGTGAAGGACGGACTTACACTGAAGCTTTCTTT
CDR3aa: CASSEGRTYTEAFF

d_gene: TRBD2
j_gene: TRBJ2-2
v_gene: TRBV18
abundance: -
CDR3nt: TGTGCCAGCTCACCGGGACTAGCGCTAAACACCGGGGAGCTGTTTTTT
CDR3aa: CASSPGLALNTGELFF

d_gene: TRBD1
j_gene: TRBJ2-4
v_gene: TRBV2
abundance: -
CDR3nt: TGTGCCAGCAGTGACCGACAGGGGGCGCGGCGGGGGAGCATTCAGTACTTC
CDR3aa: CASSDRQGARRGSIQYF

d_gene: TRBD1
j_gene: TRBJ2-5
v_gene: TRBV28
abundance: -
CDR3nt: TGTGCCAGCAGTTTTACCGGACAGGGGACCGGGGAGACCCAGTACTTC
CDR3aa: CASSFTGQGTGETQYF

d_gene: -
j_gene: TRBJ1-3
v_gene: TRBV11-2
abundance: -
CDR3nt: TGTGCCAGCAGCTTAGGAGGGCGAAATGGAAACACCATATATTTT
CDR3aa: CASSLGGRNGNTIYF

d_gene: TRBD1
j_gene: TRBJ2-2
v_gene: TRBV11-3
abundance: once
CDR3nt: TGTGCCAGCAGCCCCCGGACAGGGAGGTCCGGGGAGCTGTTTTTT
CDR3aa: CASSPRTGRSGELFF

d_gene: TRBD2
j_gene: TRBJ2-7
v_gene: TRBV5-4
abundance: -
CDR3nt: TGTGCCAGCAGCTTGGCAGCGGGAGGTTACGAGCAGTACTTC
CDR3aa: CASSLAAGGYEQYF

d_gene: TRBD1
j_gene: TRBJ1-5
v_gene: TRBV10-3
abundance: -
CDR3nt: TGTGCCATCAGTGGCGGCGAAGGGACAGCCGATCAGCCCCAGCATTTT
CDR3aa: CAISGGEGTADQPQHF

d_gene: TRBD1
j_gene: TRBJ1-6
v_gene: TRBV2
abundance: -
CDR3nt: TGTGCCAGCAGTGAGAGGACAGGGAATTCACCCCTCCACTTT
CDR3aa: CASSERTGNSPLHF

d_gene: TRBD2
j_gene: TRBJ2-2
v_gene: TRBV30
abundance: -
CDR3nt: TGTGCCTGGAGAACTGCGGGGGGGCGCGGGGAGCTGTTTTTT
CDR3aa: CAWRTAGGRGELFF

d_gene: -
j_gene: TRBJ1-3
v_gene: TRBV4-3
abundance: -
CDR3nt: TGCGCCAGCAGCCAAGATCGCTCTGCGTCTGGAAACACCATATATTTT
CDR3aa: CASSQDRSASGNTIYF

d_gene: TRBD1
j_gene: TRBJ1-2
v_gene: TRBV19
abundance: -
CDR3nt: TGTGCCAGTACCGACAGGGAACCTTTTGGCTACACCTTC
CDR3aa: CASTDREPFGYTF

d_gene: TRBD2
j_gene: TRBJ2-1
v_gene: TRBV7-6
abundance: -
CDR3nt: TGTGCCAGCAGCTCATCCGGGACTAGCGGTCTGCGTGAGCAGTTCTTC
CDR3aa: CASSSSGTSGLREQFF

d_gene: -
j_gene: TRBJ1-1
v_gene: TRBV14
abundance: few
CDR3nt: TGTGCCAGCAGCCAAGGACACTCGAACACTGAAGCTTTCTTT
CDR3aa: CASSQGHSNTEAFF

d_gene: -
j_gene: TRBJ2-7
v_gene: TRBV18
abundance: -
CDR3nt: TGTGCCAGCTCAGCAGGGGCCTACGAGCAGTACTTC
CDR3aa: CASSAGAYEQYF

d_gene: -
j_gene: TRBJ2-7
v_gene: TRBV5-1
abundance: -
CDR3nt: TGCGCCAGCAGCTCCTGGGTCGATCTAGGCGACTACGAGCAGTACTTC
CDR3aa: CASSSWVDLGDYEQYF

d_gene: TRBD2
j_gene: TRBJ2-5
v_gene: TRBV18
abundance: -
CDR3nt: TGTGCCAGCTCACCACCGACTGCGGGAGGGCAAGAGACCCAGTACTTC
CDR3aa: CASSPPTAGGQETQYF

d_gene: TRBD1
j_gene: TRBJ2-6
v_gene: TRBV27
abundance: -
CDR3nt: TGTGCCAGCAGTGCCGGGACAGGGTACTCTGGGGCCAACGTCCTGACTTTC
CDR3aa: CASSAGTGYSGANVLTF

d_gene: TRBD1
j_gene: TRBJ2-4
v_gene: TRBV2
abundance: -
CDR3nt: TGTGCCAGCAACGTGAAGCAGGGGGCGGGTAACATTCAGTACTTC
CDR3aa: CASNVKQGAGNIQYF

d_gene: TRBD1
j_gene: TRBJ2-2
v_gene: TRBV5-1
abundance: once
CDR3nt: TGCGCCAGCACTACCCCCGGGACAGTAAACACCGGGGAGCTGTTTTTT
CDR3aa: CASTTPGTVNTGELFF

d_gene: -
j_gene: TRBJ1-1
v_gene: TRBV10-3
abundance: -
CDR3nt: TGTGCCATTACGGACAGATTGAACACTGAAGCTTTCTTT
CDR3aa: CAITDRLNTEAFF

d_gene: -
j_gene: TRBJ1-1
v_gene: TRBV18
abundance: -
CDR3nt: TGTGCCAGCTCATCGTCAGGGCGAGAAGCTTTCTTT
CDR3aa: CASSSSGREAFF

d_gene: -
j_gene: TRBJ2-7
v_gene: TRBV18
abundance: -
CDR3nt: TGTGCCAGCTCACCACGGGGGATGGGGGGAATCTCTGGCGAGCAGTACTTC
CDR3aa: CASSPRGMGGISGEQYF

d_gene: TRBD1
j_gene: TRBJ2-7
v_gene: TRBV9
abundance: -
CDR3nt: TGTGCCAGCAGCGGCCGGGACAGCACCTACGAGCAGTACTTC
CDR3aa: CASSGRDSTYEQYF

d_gene: TRBD2
j_gene: TRBJ2-3
v_gene: TRBV27
abundance: -
CDR3nt: TGTGCCAGCAAACCGGGAGGGCCTCGGGTGACAGATACGCAGTATTTT
CDR3aa: CASKPGGPRVTDTQYF

d_gene: TRBD1
j_gene: TRBJ2-2
v_gene: TRBV15
abundance: few
CDR3nt: TGTGCCACCAGCAATGGACAGGCAGTTACCGGGGAGCTGTTTTTT
CDR3aa: CATSNGQAVTGELFF

d_gene: TRBD1
j_gene: TRBJ1-1
v_gene: TRBV10-3
abundance: -
CDR3nt: TGTGCCATCAGTGAGACCCGACAGGGTCCCACTGAAGCTTTCTTT
CDR3aa: CAISETRQGPTEAFF

d_gene: -
j_gene: TRBJ1-1
v_gene: TRBV7-2
abundance: -
CDR3nt: TGTGCCAGCAGCTTCGCGGAGAACACTGAAGCTTTCTTT
CDR3aa: CASSFAENTEAFF

d_gene: TRBD2
j_gene: TRBJ2-5
v_gene: TRBV6-5
abundance: -
CDR3nt: TGTGCCAGCAGTTACTCTATGACTAGCACGCAGACCCAGTACTTC
CDR3aa: CASSYSMTSTQTQYF

d_gene: TRBD1
j_gene: TRBJ1-2
v_gene: TRBV7-9
abundance: -
CDR3nt: TGTGCCAGCAGCCGGACAGGCCAACATATCTATGGCTACACCTTC
CDR3aa: CASSRTGQHIYGYTF